The clone carrying this T cell receptor beta chain was counted many times. Antigen specificity is unknown. Germline V gene data show CDR1 as MRHNA and CDR2 as SNTAGT. The CDR3 covers 14 residues. Trimming left V 2 bases short and J 2 bases short, with 9 bases between. This sample is drawn from a study of early T cells in non-severe SARS-CoV-2 infection. Study at large: Sequencing input comprised bulk RNA from unsorted whole blood; chain pairing was not available.

Notes on the study in general: In VDJdb matching, anti-spike CD8 responses were favored while private and CD4 specificities went missing.

One entry per CDR3 protein, called by TCRdb with MiXCR from the 5' RACE reads. This table has approximately 58,000 distinct CDR3 sequences, about 12% appearing once. The TCR comes from an adult who was a healthcare worker with PCR-confirmed SARS-CoV-2 infection or an uninfected control (not recorded which). The gene calls are TRBV6-4 and TRBJ1-1; D perhaps matches TRBD1 (6 bases). Material: whole blood, obtained at baseline. CDR3 bases: TGTGCCAGCAGTGACGGGGGCGAAAACACTGAAGCTTTCTTT. Its translation: CASSDGGENTEAFF.